This TCR beta chain is drawn from a study of read filtering for tumor transcriptome and immune sequencing. Findings and caveats of the study: IR-seq and RNA-seq agreed better without single-read clonotypes. Even smaller IR-seq throughput identified most shared clonotypes.

Per the germline V gene, CDR1 is LGHNA and CDR2 is YNFKEQ. V lost 0 bases and J lost 3, with 14 bases in between. The CDR3 has 16 amino acids. This library used roughly 400 ng RNA and molecular barcoded adaptors spanning alpha/delta and beta/gamma chains. Each CDR3 protein gets one entry after TCRdb re-called the reads with MiXCR. The data contain 49,000 or so distinct CDR3 sequences, less than 15% of them singletons. This clonotype was seen ten or more times. Its antigen is currently unknown. The J gene is TRBJ1-1, the V gene TRBV4-2, with D possibly TRBD1 on 6 matching bases. The sequence was obtained from a donor over 35 with multiple myeloma. Sequenced sample: a population of CD138-negative cells sorted from bone marrow. CDR3 residues: CASSQDGTFADTEAFF. Written as DNA, the CDR3 is TGTGCCAGCAGCCAAGATGGGACATTCGCGGACACTGAAGCTTTCTTT.